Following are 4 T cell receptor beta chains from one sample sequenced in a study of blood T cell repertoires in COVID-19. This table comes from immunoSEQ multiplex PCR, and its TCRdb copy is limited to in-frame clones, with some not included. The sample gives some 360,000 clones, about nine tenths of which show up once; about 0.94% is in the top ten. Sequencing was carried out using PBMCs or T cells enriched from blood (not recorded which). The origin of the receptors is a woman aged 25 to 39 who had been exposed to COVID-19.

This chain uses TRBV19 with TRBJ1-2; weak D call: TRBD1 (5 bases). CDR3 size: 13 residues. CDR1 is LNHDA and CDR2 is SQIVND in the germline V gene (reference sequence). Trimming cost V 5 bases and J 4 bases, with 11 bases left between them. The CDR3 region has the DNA TGTGCCAGTAGTGTCGACAGACCCTATGGCTACACCTTC. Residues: CASSVDRPYGYTF.

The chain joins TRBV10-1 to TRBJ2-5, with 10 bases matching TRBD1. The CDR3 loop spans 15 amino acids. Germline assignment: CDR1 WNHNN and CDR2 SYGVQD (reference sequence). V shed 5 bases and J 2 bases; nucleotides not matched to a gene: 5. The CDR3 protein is CASSKGQGFQETQYF. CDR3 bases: TGCGCCAGCAGTAAGGGACAGGGGTTTCAAGAGACCCAGTACTTC.

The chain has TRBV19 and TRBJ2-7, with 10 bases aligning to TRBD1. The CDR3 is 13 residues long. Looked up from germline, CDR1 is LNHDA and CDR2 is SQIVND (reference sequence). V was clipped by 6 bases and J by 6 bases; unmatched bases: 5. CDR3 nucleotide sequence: TGTGCCAGTAGCAGGGACAGGGGCTCCGAGCAGTACTTC. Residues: CASSRDRGSEQYF.

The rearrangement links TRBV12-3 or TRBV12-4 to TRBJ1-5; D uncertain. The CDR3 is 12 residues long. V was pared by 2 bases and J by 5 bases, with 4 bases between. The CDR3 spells CASSLLDQPQHF. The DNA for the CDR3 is TGTGCCAGCAGTTTATTAGATCAGCCCCAGCATTTT.